The 28 T cell receptor beta chains given below trace back to one sample, sequenced in a study of identical twins. Each CDR3 protein gets one entry after TCRdb re-called the 5' RACE reads with MiXCR. The sample lists 300,000 to 350,000 distinct CDR3 sequences, 12% occurring once. The sample also formed part of further work on yellow fever vaccine responses in identical twins.

Sequencing was carried out using CD8+ T cells sorted from blood. These receptors all come from a woman younger than 30 in good health.

DNA of the CDR3: TGTGCCAGCAGCGGGGGACAGGGATCTAATGAAAAACTGTTTTTT. Amino acids: CASSGGQGSNEKLFF. The V and J genes are TRBV9 and TRBJ1-4, with 9 bases matching TRBD1. Germline lookup yields CDR1 SGDLS and CDR2 YYNGEE. CDR3 length: 15 amino acids. Trimming took 3 bases from V and 3 from J; bases not matched to a gene: 3.

The V gene is TRBV3-1, the J gene TRBJ2-2, with D maybe TRBD1 (6 bases). The V and J ends lost 0 bases and 1 base respectively, with 12 bases between them. Germline CDR1 reads LGHDT; CDR2 reads YNNKEL (reference sequence). This CDR3 has 17 residues. The chain's CDR3 is CASSQDQGQLNTGELFF. In DNA, the CDR3 is TGTGCCAGCAGCCAAGACCAGGGACAATTGAACACCGGGGAGCTGTTTTTT. Variable domain in full (rest from reference TRBV3-1 and TRBJ2-2): DTAVSQTPKYLVTQMGNDKSIKCEQNLGHDTMYWYKQDSKKFLKIMFSYNNKELIINETVPNRFSPKSPDKAHLNLHINSLELGDSAVYFCASSQDQGQLNTGELFFGEGSRLTVL.

The chain employs TRBV20-1 and TRBJ2-1; TRBD2 matches at 14 bases. The CDR3 runs to 15 residues. CDR1 and CDR2 (germline): DFQATT, SNEGSKA (reference sequence). V lost 5 bases, J lost 10 bases, and 10 bases stayed unmatched. The CDR3 loop is CSADLGTSGRGEQFF. The CDR3 bases are TGCAGTGCTGACCTCGGGACTAGCGGGAGAGGGGAGCAGTTCTTC.

The rearrangement joins TRBV20-1 to TRBJ2-1; D is possibly TRBD2 (6 bases). The germline gives CDR1 DFQATT, CDR2 SNEGSKA (reference sequence). Between the trimmed V and J ends, which lost 0 bases and 1 base, there was a span of 19 bases. This CDR3 has 18 residues. The CDR3 nucleotides are TGCAGTGCTAGAGATCGCGGTCGCGGGACTTCTTCCTACAATGAGCAGTTCTTC. It is translated as CSARDRGRGTSSYNEQFF.

This clonotype has just one count. The genes are TRBV27 and TRBJ2-7; a possible D gene is TRBD1 (6 bases). V lost 5 bases, J lost 9 bases, and 14 bases lay in between. CDR3 length: 12 residues. Germline V CDR1 and CDR2: MNHEY, SMNVEV (reference sequence). For the CDR3, the DNA is TGTGCCAGCAGTGGCAAACAGGGCGGGCAGTACTTC. Translation: CASSGKQGGQYF.

The chain links TRBV9 to TRBJ2-1; D not resolved. The V end was cut by 4 bases, the J end by 2 bases, with 10 bases between. This CDR3 is built from 14 residues. The germline V gene has CDR1 SGDLS and CDR2 YYNGEE. The CDR3: CASSRGATYNEQFF. CDR3 nucleotide sequence: TGTGCCAGCAGCCGCGGAGCGACCTACAATGAGCAGTTCTTC.

J is TRBJ1-5 and V is TRBV24-1, with TRBD1 matching over 7 bases. The CDR3 consists of 15 residues. Germline loops: CDR1 KGHDR, CDR2 SFDVKD. V lost 4 bases and J lost 1; bases outside the gene matches: 3. CDR3 nucleotide sequence: TGTGCCACCAGTGAGGGGACAGTGAGCAATCAGCCCCAGCATTTT. Protein sequence: CATSEGTVSNQPQHF.

The chain combines TRBV5-1 with TRBJ2-7; TRBD2 might be the D (6 bases). V was pared by 4 bases and J by 4 bases, with 18 bases between. CDR3 length: 15 amino acids. From germline, CDR1 is SGHRS and CDR2 YFSETQ. This chain's CDR3 is CASSPPGTVEYEQYF. Written as DNA, the CDR3 is TGCGCCAGCAGCCCACCCGGGACTGTGGAATACGAGCAGTACTTC. The full variable domain, with the rest looked up from reference TRBV5-1 and TRBJ2-7, is KAGVTQTPRYLIKTRGQQVTLSCSPISGHRSVSWYQQTPGQGLQFLFEYFSETQRNKGNFPGRFSGRQFSNSRSEMNVSTLELGDSALYLCASSPPGTVEYEQYFGPGTRLTVT.

This clonotype showed up many times. The chain joins TRBV5-1 to TRBJ2-5, with no clear D. V lost 5 bases and J lost 3, with 11 bases in between. Germline CDR1 SGHRS, CDR2 YFSETQ. This CDR3 comprises 13 residues. The CDR3 spells CASSSEYEETQYF. Written as DNA, the CDR3 is TGCGCCAGCAGTTCCGAATACGAAGAGACCCAGTACTTC. The full variable domain, rest sourced from reference TRBV5-1 and TRBJ2-5, is KAGVTQTPRYLIKTRGQQVTLSCSPISGHRSVSWYQQTPGQGLQFLFEYFSETQRNKGNFPGRFSGRQFSNSRSEMNVSTLELGDSALYLCASSSEYEETQYFGPGTRLLVL.

This clonotype showed up just once. CDR3: CASSLYPSGNTDTQYF. The CDR3 DNA reads as TGTGCCAGCAGTTTATATCCTAGCGGCAACACAGATACGCAGTATTTT. V is TRBV27 and J is TRBJ2-3; 7 bases agree with TRBD2. Germline CDR1 reads MNHEY; CDR2 reads SMNVEV (reference sequence). With 1 base clipped from V and 2 bases from J, the junction kept 6 bases outside the gene matches. This CDR3 is built from 16 residues.

This sequence joins TRBV2 and TRBJ2-2, with D perhaps TRBD1 or TRBD2 (5 bases each). The CDR3 extends over 15 amino acids. Trimming left V 8 bases short and J 0 bases short, with 13 bases between. Looked up from germline, CDR1 is SNHLY and CDR2 is FYNNEI. This chain's CDR3 is CASGPGRANTGELFF. The CDR3 nucleotides are TGTGCCAGCGGCCCGGGACGTGCGAACACCGGGGAGCTGTTTTTT.

This clonotype was observed a handful of times. The chain has TRBV7-7 and TRBJ2-1; 9 bases are shared with TRBD1. Per germline, CDR1 SSHAT and CDR2 FNYEAQ (reference sequence). This CDR3 contains 15 residues. With 5 bases clipped from V and 9 bases from J, the junction kept 11 bases outside the gene matches. Here the CDR3 DNA reads TGTGCCAGCAGCCCCCAAAGGACAGGGGAGGGTGAGCAGTTCTTC. This encodes CASSPQRTGEGEQFF.

The V gene is TRBV7-9, the J gene TRBJ1-1, with D maybe TRBD1 (5 bases). The CDR3 is 16 amino acids. Trimming cost V 4 bases and J 5 bases, with 20 bases left between them. Germline-derived CDR1 and CDR2 are SEHNR and FQNEAQ (reference sequence). The DNA of the CDR3 is TGTGCCAGCAGCTCCTTATACAGGACCACGGGGACTGAAGCTTTCTTT. Protein product: CASSSLYRTTGTEAFF.

This clonotype was observed many times. The V and J genes are TRBV29-1 and TRBJ2-5; tentative D call: TRBD2 (6 bases). Germline loops: CDR1 SQVTM, CDR2 ANQGSEA. Trimming cost V 3 bases and J 5 bases, with 10 bases left between them. The CDR3 has 12 residues. CDR3 amino acids: CSVDAGGETQYF. CDR3 in DNA: TGCAGCGTTGACGCTGGGGGGGAGACCCAGTACTTC.

The chain is built from TRBV29-1 and TRBJ2-7; D is unclear. The germline V and J ends were trimmed by 4 bases and 5 bases, with 12 bases remaining between them. CDR1 and CDR2 from the germline V gene are SQVTM and ANQGSEA. The CDR3 sequence is 12 residues long. CDR3 sequence: CSVVDAGDEQYV. CDR3 nucleotides: TGCAGCGTTGTCGATGCTGGGGACGAGCAGTACGTC.

The chain uses TRBV6-1 and TRBJ2-1; perhaps TRBD1 as D (5 bases). The germline V gene encodes CDR1 MNHNS and CDR2 SASEGT. The germline V and J ends were trimmed by 4 bases and 9 bases, with 22 bases remaining between them. The CDR3 consists of 16 residues. CDR3 in amino acids: CASSGTHSGIPLEQFF. For the CDR3, the DNA is TGTGCCAGCAGTGGGACACACTCTGGGATCCCCCTTGAGCAGTTCTTC.

This clonotype was seen only a few times. This chain joins TRBV9 and TRBJ2-1; 8 nucleotides line up with TRBD2. The trim removed 3 bases at V and 3 bases at J, leaving 5 bases unmatched. Looked up from germline, CDR1 is SGDLS and CDR2 is YYNGEE. The CDR3 is 15 residues long. The CDR3 sequence: CASSGAGVLYNEQFF. The CDR3 DNA follows: TGTGCCAGCAGCGGAGCGGGAGTGCTCTACAATGAGCAGTTCTTC.

This clonotype appeared many times. This rearrangement joins TRBV5-5 to TRBJ2-2; 13 bases agree with TRBD2. The V segment lost 3 bases and the J segment 6 bases; nucleotides outside the gene matches: 5. This CDR3 is 16 amino acids long. From germline, CDR1 is SGHKS and CDR2 YYEKEE (reference sequence). The CDR3 DNA reads TGTGCCAGCAGCTATGGACTAGCGGGAGAGGCCGGGGAGCTGTTTTTT. It translates to CASSYGLAGEAGELFF.

This clonotype has just a few counts. The chain is built from TRBV4-2 and TRBJ2-5; the match to TRBD2 covers 12 bases. This CDR3 contains 15 residues. In germline, CDR1 is LGHNA, CDR2 YNFKEQ. V lost 2 bases to trimming and J lost 5 bases; unmatched junction nucleotides: 3. The CDR3 region has the DNA TGTGCCAGCAGCCAAACTAGCGGGGGGTATGAGACCCAGTACTTC. This encodes CASSQTSGGYETQYF.

The chain has TRBV28 and TRBJ2-7, with D possibly matching TRBD2 (7 bases). The CDR3 is 14 residues long. Germline V gene lookup returns CDR1 MDHEN and CDR2 SYDVKM. Trimming removed 7 bases at V and 2 bases at J, with 15 bases between. The CDR3 here is CASKPGGEAYEQYV. CDR3 sequence (DNA): TGTGCCAGCAAACCGGGGGGCGAGGCCTACGAGCAGTACGTC.

The chain recombines TRBV25-1 with TRBJ2-5, with 8 bases aligning to TRBD2. This CDR3 contains 14 residues. Germline V CDR1 and CDR2: MGHDK, SYGVNS. Trimming cost V 3 bases and J 5 bases; bases outside gene matches: 5. The CDR3, as DNA: TGTGCCAGCAGTGACCGCGGGGGGATCGAGACCCAGTACTTC. This codes for CASSDRGGIETQYF.

The chain joins TRBV12-3 or TRBV12-4 to TRBJ2-3, with TRBD1 identical over 7 bases. After removal of 6 bases from V and 1 base from J, the junction contained 10 bases not matched to a gene. The length of the CDR3 is 16 residues. The CDR3 DNA reads TGTGCCAGCAGCTCGGACAGGTCGGAGGGCACAGATACGCAGTATTTT. Protein: CASSSDRSEGTDTQYF.

The chain recombines TRBV13 with TRBJ2-1; the match to TRBD2 covers 14 bases. Per germline, CDR1 PRHDT and CDR2 FYEKMQ (reference sequence). V shed 4 bases, J shed 5 bases, and the junction held 10 bases outside the gene matches. The CDR3 runs to 18 residues. CDR3 sequence reads: CASSSGLAGARSHNEQFF. Written as DNA, the CDR3 is TGTGCCAGCAGCTCGGGACTAGCGGGAGCTCGTAGCCACAATGAGCAGTTCTTC. The full variable domain, with the rest looked up from reference TRBV13 and TRBJ2-1, is AAGVIQSPRHLIKEKRETATLKCYPIPRHDTVYWYQQGPGQDPQFLISFYEKMQSDKGSIPDRFSAQQFSDYHSELNMSSLELGDSALYFCASSSGLAGARSHNEQFFGPGTRLTVL.

This clonotype came up many times. V gene TRBV11-2 combines with J gene TRBJ1-5, with unresolved D. Trimming took off 1 base at V and 1 base at J, with 5 bases between the two ends. There are 14 residues in the CDR3. From germline, CDR1 is SGHAT and CDR2 FQNNGV. In nucleotides, the CDR3 is TGTGCCAGCAGCTTAGCTGACAGCAATCAGCCCCAGCATTTT. Protein product: CASSLADSNQPQHF.

This clonotype appeared a few times. The chain links TRBV6-5 to TRBJ2-3; 7 bases map to TRBD2. The CDR3 has 14 residues. Per germline, CDR1 MNHEY and CDR2 SVGAGI. J lost 8 bases, V lost 2 bases, and 7 bases had no gene match. The CDR3 nucleotides are TGTGCCAGCAGTTACGTTGCGGGAGAAGGTACGCAGTATTTT. Translated, it gives CASSYVAGEGTQYF.

This clonotype was observed a few times. The chain employs TRBV15 and TRBJ2-3; D remains ambiguous. CDR1 and CDR2 (germline): LNHNV, YYDKDF (reference sequence). The ends were cut back, 2 bases at V and 1 base at J, with 10 bases in the middle. The CDR3 contains 15 residues. The CDR3 protein is CATSRRAQGTDTQYF. CDR3 nucleotide sequence: TGTGCCACCAGCAGACGGGCACAAGGCACAGATACGCAGTATTTT.

This clonotype showed up just a few times. J is TRBJ1-1 and V is TRBV10-1, with D unresolved. The V gene lost 0 bases and the J gene lost 2 bases, with 7 bases spanning the gap. The CDR3 runs 14 residues. In germline, CDR1 is WNHNN, CDR2 SYGVQD (reference sequence). Here the CDR3 reads CASSESQTNTEAFF. CDR3 coding DNA: TGCGCCAGCAGTGAGTCTCAGACCAACACTGAAGCTTTCTTT.

The chain has TRBV3-1 and TRBJ2-1; 8 bases line up with TRBD1. There are 17 residues in the CDR3. The germline V gene has CDR1 LGHDT and CDR2 YNNKEL (reference sequence). The junction had 14 bases not matched to a gene; V was cut back by 1 base and J by 9 bases. In DNA form, the CDR3 reads TGTGCCAGCAGCCAAGTGATCTCGGACAGGGCAGTCAGTGAGCAGTTCTTC. Translating gives CASSQVISDRAVSEQFF.